Listed here is a single TCR beta chain. This clonotype was observed a handful of times. Its cognate antigen has yet to be identified. No base qualities exist here, and no much larger clone lies one base off it. This record belongs to a study of T cells in Graves' hyperthyroidism and ophthalmopathy (dated by TCRdb to about 2019). Regarding the study in general: Peripheral blood was collected at initial diagnosis, before any treatment. An independent validation cohort of under 20 hyperthyroidism patients and about 15 patients who later progressed to ophthalmopathy tested prospective prediction of ophthalmopathy. The 75 to 100 discovery patients were randomly split 7:3 into training and test sets. After blood sampling, hyperthyroidism patients were treated with methimazole at a starting dose of 30 mg daily, and ophthalmopathy patients were treated with high-dose intravenous methylprednisolone. To identify distinguishing TCR V-J signatures, a discovery cohort of around 100 patients was used, comprising 43 with Graves' ophthalmopathy and about 59 with stable Graves' hyperthyroidism. The paper reports TCR Vbeta CDR3 sequencing of about 140 peripheral blood samples: approximately 41 ophthalmopathy, approximately 74 hyperthyroidism and roughly 17 progressor patients. The study also compared thyroid tissue and blood T-cell repertoires from roughly 6 Graves' hyperthyroidism patients.

Hyperthyroidism patients were newly diagnosed, had a disease duration of under 2 months, and were aged 18 to 65 years. Any patient with an uncontrolled infection, another autoimmune disease, pregnancy or lactation was excluded. Diagnoses were based on clinical symptoms, serum thyroxine and TRAb, thyroid ultrasound and orbital computed tomography. Blood from progressor patients was collected at the time of first diagnosis with hyperthyroidism, before any ophthalmopathy symptoms had appeared. PBMCs were separated from roughly 10 ml of fresh peripheral blood using Ficoll-Paque density gradient centrifugation. Progressor patients were defined as those initially diagnosed with Graves' hyperthyroidism in whom ophthalmopathy developed during follow-up. Total RNA was extracted using Trizol reagent, and RNA quality was assessed on an Agilent 2100 Bioanalyzer. TCR beta CDR3 regions were amplified from RNA transcripts. The TCR CDR3 was subjected to a first round of RT-PCR using the HTBI primer set and the Qiagen OneStep RT-PCR kit. Libraries were constructed in a second round of multiplex PCR, after which size selection and purification were carried out. Libraries were sequenced paired-end with 100 bp reads on an Illumina HiSeq2000. On the authors' methods: SOAPnuke was used to process the raw data, removing reads that contained adapters or uncalled bases, had a mean Phred below 15, or lacked an exact match to the constant primer or identifier. High-quality paired reads were merged using COPE v1.2.5, and each unique nucleotide sequence was defined as a clonotype. Clonotypes were aligned to IMGT TRBV, TRBD and TRBJ reference segments using MiTCR v1.1. The analysis included only V-J combinations with a frequency above 0.0001, which together covered around 99% of the repertoires. A TCS score was defined as the ratio between F50 (clonal expansion) and ExV (chaos), using BLOSUM62-based TCRdist between CDR3 peptides within each V-J. Welch's t-statistics and random forest reduced several hundred V-J features to 13, which were used in a naive Bayes classifier (R e1071). TCRdb took the public reads, trimmed them with fastp at Q25, ran MiXCR for clone calling and kept in-frame beta chains. Here each entry gathers all rows of one CDR3 protein and keeps the most common genes and DNA. The V and J calls and clone size are TCRdb's, not the authors'. Present in this sample are about 380,000 distinct CDR3 sequences, about 13% of which were seen just once. The ten largest clones capture around 21% of the sample.

Findings and caveats that apply to the study as a whole: Blood samples also contained most of the expanded thyroid clonotypes (frequency above 0.001), which suggests that blood repertoires may reflect thyroid immune responses. In validation, progression to ophthalmopathy was predicted by the model with 70.59% sensitivity and around 75% specificity, a median of roughly six months before onset. In cross-validation, a model built on a 13 V-J signature told ophthalmopathy apart from stable hyperthyroidism with 87.88% sensitivity and around 81% specificity, and in testing the same model reached 80%/75%. Sample size was not statistically predetermined, and investigators were not blinded to group allocation.

V is pruned by 1 base and J by 1 base, leaving 12 bases of the junction without a gene match. Based on the germline V gene, the CDR1 and CDR2 sequences are SGHVS and FQNEAQ. CDR3 length: 18 amino acids, cysteine to phenylalanine. Left in the record is the CDR3 DNA by itself, 54 bases read in frame from the first base. The V and J segments used are TRBV7-8 and TRBJ2-5; 7 bases in between match TRBD2. The clonotype originates from a man between 25 and 39 years old with Graves' hyperthyroidism that later progressed to Graves' ophthalmopathy. The sample taken for sequencing was blood. CDR3 reads: CASSLVLLASQIQETQYF. DNA sequence: TGTGCCAGCAGCTTAGTATTACTAGCGAGCCAAATCCAAGAGACCCAGTACTTC.